This T cell receptor (beta chain) was sequenced during a study of post-analysis software for immune sequencing data. General study results and limits: Patients showed TRBV5-6, TRBV5-1 and TRBV20-1 among four to six TRBV segments more frequent than in controls.

The CDR3 runs 13 residues. Germline-derived CDR1 and CDR2 are SGHTA and FQGTGA. Between the trimmed V and J ends, which lost 4 bases and 5 bases, there was a span of 11 bases. A word on this clonotype: Its antigen is unknown.

Tagging with unique molecular identifiers was a feature of the TCR beta cDNA libraries. TCRdb recomputed calls from the PCR reads with MiXCR, one row per CDR3 protein. Of approximately 570,000 distinct CDR3 sequences listed, about 44% are singletons. The sample taken for sequencing was blood. The chain links TRBV7-3 to TRBJ1-1; D perhaps matches TRBD1 (5 bases). The receptor's source is a girl aged 5-17 years with multiple sclerosis. CDR3 bases: TGTGCCAGCAGCTCCAGCGGGGGAACTGAAGCTTTCTTT. Amino acids: CASSSSGGTEAFF.